The rows below give T cell receptor beta chains drawn from one sample of a study of cytomegalovirus exposure and HLA in healthy donors. Clones were sequenced by immunoSEQ multiplex PCR, and TCRdb holds only the in-frame ones, with some missing. The top ten clones hold 5.5% to 8.5% of a sample with 100,000 to 150,000 clones, about 76% of them seen once. Sequences were obtained from PBMCs. The receptors here all came from a man aged 35 to 55 in good health and CMV-seropositive. The CDR3 runs from the conserved cysteine through the conserved F or W. D genes are given only for firm matches. Some rows mark clone size as missing; the rest say once, few, many or name a class of expanded clone.

j_call: TRBJ1-1
v_call: TRBV11-2
d_call: -
clone_size: -
cdr3_nt: TGTGCCAGCAGCTTAGAGGGCTCAAACACTGAAGCTTTCTTT
cdr3_aa: CASSLEGSNTEAFF

j_call: TRBJ1-5
v_call: TRBV28
d_call: -
clone_size: -
cdr3_nt: TGTGCCAGTAGTGAGGGTTGGTATGCTCAGCCCCAGCATTTT
cdr3_aa: CASSEGWYAQPQHF

j_call: TRBJ2-6
v_call: TRBV6-4
d_call: -
clone_size: -
cdr3_nt: TGTGCCAGCAGTGTTTACTCTGGGGCCAACGTCCTGACTTTC
cdr3_aa: CASSVYSGANVLTF

j_call: TRBJ1-5
v_call: TRBV4-1
d_call: -
clone_size: -
cdr3_nt: TGCGCCAGCAGCCAAGAGGGAGGGGTTAGAGCGCAGCCCCAGCATTTT
cdr3_aa: CASSQEGGVRAQPQHF

j_call: TRBJ2-5
v_call: TRBV5-4
d_call: TRBD1
clone_size: -
cdr3_nt: TGTGCCAGCAGCAAACGAGGGGGCCCGGGGGAGACCCAGTACTTC
cdr3_aa: CASSKRGGPGETQYF

j_call: TRBJ1-6
v_call: TRBV4-1
d_call: TRBD1
clone_size: -
cdr3_nt: TGCGCCAGCAGCCCTCCCCCGGGACAGGGCTATAATTCACCCCTCCACTTT
cdr3_aa: CASSPPPGQGYNSPLHF

j_call: TRBJ2-5
v_call: TRBV28
d_call: TRBD1
clone_size: once
cdr3_nt: TGTGCCAGCAGTTTTGGACAGGGCAGCGAGACCCAGTACTTC
cdr3_aa: CASSFGQGSETQYF

j_call: TRBJ1-6
v_call: TRBV2
d_call: -
clone_size: -
cdr3_nt: TGTGCCAGCAGTGGAGGCAGAGTCTATAATTCACCCCTCCACTTT
cdr3_aa: CASSGGRVYNSPLHF

j_call: TRBJ1-4
v_call: TRBV2
d_call: -
clone_size: -
cdr3_nt: TGTGCCAGCATAGCCCAGGGCACAACTAATGAAAAACTGTTTTTT
cdr3_aa: CASIAQGTTNEKLFF

j_call: TRBJ1-6
v_call: TRBV7-2
d_call: TRBD1
clone_size: -
cdr3_nt: TGTGCCAGCAGCTTCGGGACAGGTTATAATTCACCCCTCCACTTT
cdr3_aa: CASSFGTGYNSPLHF

j_call: TRBJ1-1
v_call: TRBV29-1
d_call: -
clone_size: -
cdr3_nt: TGCAGCGTTGGGCAGATGAACACTGAAGCTTTCTTT
cdr3_aa: CSVGQMNTEAFF

j_call: TRBJ1-2
v_call: TRBV2
d_call: TRBD1
clone_size: -
cdr3_nt: TGTGCCAGCAGCCCCCCGGGCGGACAGGGGACTGGCTACACCTTC
cdr3_aa: CASSPPGGQGTGYTF

j_call: TRBJ2-2
v_call: TRBV27
d_call: TRBD1
clone_size: -
cdr3_nt: TGTGCCACCCTCCCCGGGGACAGGGGGAACACCGGGGAGCTGTTTTTT
cdr3_aa: CATLPGDRGNTGELFF

j_call: TRBJ2-1
v_call: TRBV5-1
d_call: TRBD1
clone_size: -
cdr3_nt: TGCGCCAGCAGCCCCGGACAGGTGCAGTCCTACAATGAGCAGTTCTTC
cdr3_aa: CASSPGQVQSYNEQFF

j_call: TRBJ1-4
v_call: TRBV27
d_call: TRBD1
clone_size: -
cdr3_nt: TGTGCCAGCAGTTTATCGTATACAGGGGGGAACGAACTGTTTTTT
cdr3_aa: CASSLSYTGGNELFF

j_call: TRBJ2-2
v_call: TRBV6-6
d_call: TRBD1
clone_size: -
cdr3_nt: TGTGCCAGCATTACCGGGACAGGGCGGACCGGGGAGCTGTTTTTT
cdr3_aa: CASITGTGRTGELFF

j_call: TRBJ1-6
v_call: TRBV25-1
d_call: TRBD1
clone_size: few
cdr3_nt: TGTGCCAGCAGTGTCGGGACAGGGGGCCCTTCACCCCTCCACTTT
cdr3_aa: CASSVGTGGPSPLHF

j_call: TRBJ1-4
v_call: TRBV13
d_call: TRBD1
clone_size: -
cdr3_nt: TGTGCCAGCAGCAAGACAGGGGTTTATGAAAAACTGTTTTTT
cdr3_aa: CASSKTGVYEKLFF

j_call: TRBJ2-3
v_call: TRBV5-1
d_call: -
clone_size: -
cdr3_nt: TGCGCCAGCAGCTTGGATAACAGGGCTAGCACAGATACGCAGTATTTT
cdr3_aa: CASSLDNRASTDTQYF

j_call: TRBJ2-5
v_call: TRBV15
d_call: TRBD2
clone_size: few
cdr3_nt: TGTGCCACCAGCAAACGGGGGGTGGAGACCCAGTACTTC
cdr3_aa: CATSKRGVETQYF